The present TCR beta chain was sequenced within a study of CD4 T cells in relation to SARS-CoV-2 and coronaviruses. Per germline, CDR1 KGHSH and CDR2 LQKENI. V lost 2 bases, J lost 0 bases, and 19 bases stayed unmatched. The CDR3 loop spans 21 amino acids. The data were produced by immunoSEQ multiplex PCR, yet TCRdb's version contains in-frame clones alone and is incomplete. The data show around 35,000 clones, approximately 83% seen once. Concerning this clone itself: Its antigen is unknown.

Broader study findings: Crossreactivity was assessed only for spike protein, not other viral proteins.

This chain connects TRBV18 to TRBJ2-1, with TRBD2 matching over 7 bases. The receptor was derived from an adult with COVID-19. Sequenced sample: memory CD4+ T cells from PBMCs. Here the CDR3 DNA reads TGTGCCAGCTCACCAACAATTCTCACTAGCGCGACTTCCAACTCCTACAATGAGCAGTTCTTC. This translates into CASSPTILTSATSNSYNEQFF.